These 18 T cell receptor beta chains share one sample of origin, sequenced in a study of OX40 agonist ivuxolimab in advanced cancers. The protocol was immunoSEQ multiplex PCR, while the TCRdb copy is restricted to in-frame clones and leaves out a portion. Of some 70,000 clones in the sample, 82% were seen once. Here the sequenced sample was CD4+ or CD8+ T cells sorted from blood, taken in a trial of the OX40 agonist ivuxolimab. These TCRs come from an adult with an advanced solid tumor such as melanoma, head and neck, liver or kidney cancer.

The rearrangement joins TRBV5-1 to TRBJ2-7, with TRBD1 matching 12 bases. The CDR3 runs 17 residues. J gave up 5 bases and V 0 bases, and 9 bases lay outside the gene matches. CDR1 and CDR2 (germline): SGHRS, YFSETQ. DNA of the CDR3: TGCGCCAGCAGCTTGGGAGTGGTGGGGACAGGGGGCCACGAGCAGTACGTC. Residues: CASSLGVVGTGGHEQYV.

This chain links TRBV7-9 with TRBJ1-2; unclear D gene. CDR1 SEHNR and CDR2 FQNEAQ come from the germline V gene (reference sequence). The CDR3 runs to 13 residues. Deletions cut 8 bases from V and 3 bases from J, with 13 bases between. CDR3: CASYVSRDYGYTF. CDR3 coding DNA: TGTGCCAGCTATGTTTCGCGGGACTATGGCTACACCTTC.

The chain is built from TRBV6-5 and TRBJ1-4; 8 bases are shared with TRBD1. V gave up 5 bases and J gave up 3 bases; unmatched junction bases: 5. The CDR3 is 15 amino acids. Germline values: CDR1 MNHEY, CDR2 SVGAGI. The CDR3 sequence is CASSLGTGPNEKLFF. CDR3 sequence (DNA): TGTGCCAGCAGTCTCGGGACAGGACCTAATGAAAAACTGTTTTTT.

CDR3 residues: CASRLTGGYGYTF. CDR3 bases: TGTGCCAGCAGGCTTACCGGTGGCTATGGCTACACCTTC. V usage is TRBV6-5 and J usage is TRBJ1-2; D is uncertain. V was shortened by 6 bases and J by 4 bases, with 12 bases between the two germline ends. Germline V gene sequence: CDR1 MNHEY, CDR2 SVGAGI. The CDR3 contains 13 residues.

V is TRBV11-2 and J is TRBJ1-2, with D possibly being TRBD1 (5 bases). Trimming shortened V by 5 bases and J by 0 bases, and 7 bases separated the two germline ends. The CDR3 is 13 amino acids. The germline V gene encodes CDR1 SGHAT and CDR2 FQNNGV. CDR3 region: CASSPDTNYGYTF. CDR3 nucleotides: TGTGCCAGCAGCCCGGACACTAACTATGGCTACACCTTC.

CDR3 amino acids: CASSEKGPGVVGDTEAFF. CDR3 nucleotides: TGTGCCAGCAGTGAAAAAGGTCCAGGGGTTGTCGGGGACACTGAAGCTTTCTTT. This chain joins TRBV2 and TRBJ1-1, with TRBD1 as a possible D gene (6 bases). Germline V gene data show CDR1 as SNHLY and CDR2 as FYNNEI. Trimming removed 2 bases at V and 3 bases at J, with 22 bases between. The CDR3 runs 18 residues.

V and J are TRBV27 and TRBJ1-2; 9 nucleotides agree with TRBD1. With 3 bases clipped from V and 2 bases from J, the junction kept 13 bases outside the gene matches. Per germline, CDR1 MNHEY and CDR2 SMNVEV (reference sequence). CDR3 length: 18 residues. CDR3 nucleotides: TGTGCCAGCAGTTTCCGCGAGACAGGGGGACCAACAAACTATGGCTACACCTTC. Protein product: CASSFRETGGPTNYGYTF.

This sequence joins TRBV29-1 and TRBJ2-1, with 9 nucleotides matching TRBD2. The length of the CDR3 is 15 residues. The V and J ends lost 0 bases and 8 bases, in that order; junction bases with no gene match: 8. CDR1 and CDR2 (germline): SQVTM, ANQGSEA. CDR3 protein: CSVEDVLAGRYEQFF. For the CDR3, the DNA is TGCAGCGTTGAAGATGTACTAGCGGGTAGATATGAGCAGTTCTTC.

V and J are TRBV20-1 and TRBJ2-1, with D perhaps matching TRBD1 (5 bases). CDR3 length: 11 residues. In germline, CDR1 is DFQATT, CDR2 SNEGSKA (reference sequence). V gave up 2 bases and J gave up 10 bases, with 9 bases separating them. The CDR3 spells CSARKDIEQFF. CDR3 sequence (DNA): TGCAGTGCTAGAAAGGACATCGAGCAGTTCTTC.

The chain uses TRBV19 and TRBJ2-5; D might be TRBD1 (5 bases). V lost 5 bases and J 1 base, leaving 20 bases between the germline ends. CDR1 LNHDA and CDR2 SQIVND come from the germline V gene (reference sequence). This CDR3 comprises 17 residues. This CDR3 reads CASSQDPTGATQETQYF. Here the CDR3 DNA reads TGTGCCAGTAGTCAGGACCCAACAGGAGCAACCCAAGAGACCCAGTACTTC.

The V and J genes are TRBV7-6 and TRBJ1-6, with TRBD1 matching 9 bases. Trimming at V came to 5 bases and at J to 8 bases, leaving 4 bases not matched to a gene. In germline, CDR1 is SGHVS, CDR2 FNYEAQ. The CDR3 runs 14 residues. The CDR3 bases are TGTGCCAGCAGCCCGGGACAGGGTTATTCACCCCTCCACTTT. Encoded protein: CASSPGQGYSPLHF.

The rearrangement uses TRBV20-1 and TRBJ1-2, with no clear D. The CDR3 consists of 9 residues. V lost 3 bases, J lost 8 bases, and 4 bases lay in between. Germline loops: CDR1 DFQATT, CDR2 SNEGSKA (reference sequence). The CDR3 loop is CSASVGYTF. CDR3 coding DNA: TGCAGTGCTAGTGTGGGCTACACCTTC.

V gene TRBV9 combines with J gene TRBJ2-3; D may be TRBD1 or TRBD2 (5 bases each). The V gene lost 2 bases and the J gene lost 0 bases, with 13 bases spanning the gap. There are 16 residues in the CDR3. The V gene's germline CDR1 is SGDLS and CDR2 YYNGEE. The CDR3 DNA follows: TGTGCCAGCAGCGTTTCAGGGACCCTTAGCACAGATACGCAGTATTTT. It encodes CASSVSGTLSTDTQYF.

J is TRBJ2-7 and V is TRBV27; TRBD2 might be the D (6 bases). Trimming left V 3 bases short and J 2 bases short, with 14 bases between. This CDR3 is 15 amino acids long. CDR1 and CDR2 (germline): MNHEY, SMNVEV (reference sequence). For the CDR3, the DNA is TGTGCCAGCAGTTTTCCTGGGACTGCTACCTACGAGCAGTACTTC. The encoded protein is CASSFPGTATYEQYF.

The chain combines TRBV19 with TRBJ1-2; 7 bases are shared with TRBD1. The germline V gene encodes CDR1 LNHDA and CDR2 SQIVND (reference sequence). This CDR3 has 14 residues. The V and J ends lost 6 bases and 0 bases, in that order; junction bases with no gene match: 4. CDR3 sequence reads: CASRRGQSNYGYTF. The CDR3, as DNA: TGTGCCAGTAGAAGGGGACAGTCTAACTATGGCTACACCTTC.

This rearrangement joins TRBV7-2 to TRBJ2-1; D gene unclear. CDR3 length: 15 residues. CDR1 SGHTA and CDR2 FQGNSA come from the germline V gene. V lost 1 base to trimming and J lost 2 bases, with 9 bases between them. The CDR3 loop is CASSLGFYAYNEQFF. The CDR3 bases are TGTGCCAGCAGCTTAGGATTTTACGCCTACAATGAGCAGTTCTTC.

The rearrangement uses TRBV5-1 and TRBJ2-7; no clear D gene. Germline loops: CDR1 SGHRS, CDR2 YFSETQ. The CDR3 spans 11 residues. The V end was cut by 2 bases, the J end by 6 bases, with 6 bases between. The CDR3 nucleotides are TGCGCCAGCAGCTTCCCCCGCGAGCAGTACGTC. This codes for CASSFPREQYV.

CDR3 in DNA: TGTGCCAGCAGTTACTCGGCCGGGCGCGAGACCCAGTACTTC. As protein: CASSYSAGRETQYF. The V and J genes are TRBV6-6 and TRBJ2-5, with unresolved D. CDR1 MNHNY and CDR2 SVGAGI come from the germline V gene (reference sequence). V was cut by 0 bases and J by 5 bases, with 10 bases left in between. The CDR3 is made up of 14 amino acids.